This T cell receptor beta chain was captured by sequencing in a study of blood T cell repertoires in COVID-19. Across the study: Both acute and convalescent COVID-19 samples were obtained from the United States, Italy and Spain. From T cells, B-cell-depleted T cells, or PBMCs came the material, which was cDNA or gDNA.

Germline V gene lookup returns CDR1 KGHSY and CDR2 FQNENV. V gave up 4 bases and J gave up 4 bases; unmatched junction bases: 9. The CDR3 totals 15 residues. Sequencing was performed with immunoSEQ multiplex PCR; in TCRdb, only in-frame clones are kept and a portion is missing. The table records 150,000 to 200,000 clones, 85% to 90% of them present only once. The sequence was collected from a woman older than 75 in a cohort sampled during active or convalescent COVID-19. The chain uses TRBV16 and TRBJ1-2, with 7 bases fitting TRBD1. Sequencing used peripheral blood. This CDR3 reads CASSRKAGTVYGYTF. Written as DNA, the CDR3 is TGTGCCAGCAGCCGGAAAGCCGGGACAGTCTATGGCTACACCTTC. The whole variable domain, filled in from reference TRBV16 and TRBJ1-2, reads GEEVAQTPKHLVRGEGQKAKLYCAPIKGHSYVFWYQQVLKNEFKFLISFQNENVFDETGMPKERFSAKCLPNSPCSLEIQATKLEDSAVYFCASSRKAGTVYGYTFGSGTRLTVV.